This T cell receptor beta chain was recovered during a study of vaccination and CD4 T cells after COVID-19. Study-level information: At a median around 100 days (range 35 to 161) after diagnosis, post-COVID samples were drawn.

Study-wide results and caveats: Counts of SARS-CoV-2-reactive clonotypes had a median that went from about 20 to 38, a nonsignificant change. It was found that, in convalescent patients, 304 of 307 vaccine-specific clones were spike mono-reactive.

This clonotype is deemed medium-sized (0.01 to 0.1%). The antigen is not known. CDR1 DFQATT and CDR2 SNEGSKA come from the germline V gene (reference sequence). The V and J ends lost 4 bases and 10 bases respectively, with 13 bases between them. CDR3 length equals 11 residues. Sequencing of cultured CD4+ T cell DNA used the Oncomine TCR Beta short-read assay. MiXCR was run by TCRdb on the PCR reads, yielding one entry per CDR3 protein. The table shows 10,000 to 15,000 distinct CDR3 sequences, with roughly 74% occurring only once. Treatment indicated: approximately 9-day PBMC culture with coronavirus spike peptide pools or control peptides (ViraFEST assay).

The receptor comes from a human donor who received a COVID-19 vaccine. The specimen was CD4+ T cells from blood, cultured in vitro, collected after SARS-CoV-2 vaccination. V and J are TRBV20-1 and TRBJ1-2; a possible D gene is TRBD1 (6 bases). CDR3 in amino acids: CSAIRGPVYTF. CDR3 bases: TGCAGTGCTATACGGGGGCCCGTCTACACCTTC.